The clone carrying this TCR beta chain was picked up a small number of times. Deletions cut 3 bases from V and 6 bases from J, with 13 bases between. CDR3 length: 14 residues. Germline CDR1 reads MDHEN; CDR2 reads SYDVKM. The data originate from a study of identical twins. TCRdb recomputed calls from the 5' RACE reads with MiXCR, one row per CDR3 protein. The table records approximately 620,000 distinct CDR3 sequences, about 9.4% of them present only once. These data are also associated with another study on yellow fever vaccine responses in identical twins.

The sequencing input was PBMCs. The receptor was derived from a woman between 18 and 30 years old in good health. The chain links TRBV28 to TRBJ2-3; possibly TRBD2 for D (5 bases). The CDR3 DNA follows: TGTGCCAGCAGTTTTTACAGCCCGGGGGATACGCAGTATTTT. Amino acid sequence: CASSFYSPGDTQYF.